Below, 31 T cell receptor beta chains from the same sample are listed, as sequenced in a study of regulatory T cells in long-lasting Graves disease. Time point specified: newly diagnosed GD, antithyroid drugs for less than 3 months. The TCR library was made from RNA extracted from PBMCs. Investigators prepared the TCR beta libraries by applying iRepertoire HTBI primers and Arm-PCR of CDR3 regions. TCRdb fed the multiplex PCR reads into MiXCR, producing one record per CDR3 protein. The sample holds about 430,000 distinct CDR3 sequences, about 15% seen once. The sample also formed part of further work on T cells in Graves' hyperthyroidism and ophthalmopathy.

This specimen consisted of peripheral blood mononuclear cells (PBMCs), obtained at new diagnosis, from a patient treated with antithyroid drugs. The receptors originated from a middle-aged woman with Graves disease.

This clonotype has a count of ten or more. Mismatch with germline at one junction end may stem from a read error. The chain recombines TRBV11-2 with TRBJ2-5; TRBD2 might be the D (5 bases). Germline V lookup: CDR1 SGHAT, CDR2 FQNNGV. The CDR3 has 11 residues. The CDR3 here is CANSFSGVSYF. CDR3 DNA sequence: TGTGCCAACAGCTTTTCCGGGGTTTCGTACTTC. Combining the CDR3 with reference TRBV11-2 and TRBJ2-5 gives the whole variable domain EAGVAQSPRYKIIEKRQSVAFWCNPISGHATLYWYQQILGQGPKLLIQFQNNGVVDDSQLPKDRFSAERLKGVDSTLKIQPAKLEDSAVYLCANSFSGVSYFGPGTRLLVL.

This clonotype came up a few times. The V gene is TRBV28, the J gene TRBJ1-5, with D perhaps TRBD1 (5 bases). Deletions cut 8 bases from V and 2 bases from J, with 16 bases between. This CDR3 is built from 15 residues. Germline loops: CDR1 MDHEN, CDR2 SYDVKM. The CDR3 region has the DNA TGTGCCAGCGGACTTGGGGGAGTTCGCAATCAGCCCCAGCATTTT. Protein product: CASGLGGVRNQPQHF. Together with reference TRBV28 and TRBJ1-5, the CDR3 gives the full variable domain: DVKVTQSSRYLVKRTGEKVFLECVQDMDHENMFWYRQDPGLGLRLIYFSYDVKMKEKGDIPEGYSVSREKKERFSLILESASTNQTSMYLCASGLGGVRNQPQHFGDGTRLSIL.

The CDR3 loop is CASSLGWAKGTEAFF. The CDR3 DNA follows: TGTGCCAGCAGCTTGGGGTGGGCGAAAGGGACTGAAGCTTTCTTT. J is TRBJ1-1 and V is TRBV5-4; D not resolved. The V and J ends lost 0 bases and 5 bases respectively, with 14 bases between them. Germline assignment: CDR1 SGHNT and CDR2 YYREEE (reference sequence). The CDR3 has 15 residues. The whole variable domain, remainder taken from reference TRBV5-4 and TRBJ1-1, is ETGVTQSPTHLIKTRGQQVTLRCSSQSGHNTVSWYQQALGQGPQFIFQYYREEENGRGNFPPRFSGLQFPNYSSELNVNALELDDSALYLCASSLGWAKGTEAFFGQGTRLTVV.

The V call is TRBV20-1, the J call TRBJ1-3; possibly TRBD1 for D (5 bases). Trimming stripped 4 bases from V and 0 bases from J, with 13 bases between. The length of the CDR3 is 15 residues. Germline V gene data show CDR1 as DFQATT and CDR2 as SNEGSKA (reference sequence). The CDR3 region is CSAIDPGSSGNTIYF. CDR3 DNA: TGCAGTGCTATTGACCCAGGGAGCTCTGGAAACACCATATATTTT.

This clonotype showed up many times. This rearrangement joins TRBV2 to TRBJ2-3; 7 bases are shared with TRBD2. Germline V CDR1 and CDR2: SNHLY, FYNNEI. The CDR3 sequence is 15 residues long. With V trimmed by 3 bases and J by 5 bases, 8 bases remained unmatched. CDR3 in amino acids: CASSEGSGMGDTQYF. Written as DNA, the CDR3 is TGTGCCAGCAGTGAGGGGAGCGGGATGGGAGATACGCAGTATTTT.

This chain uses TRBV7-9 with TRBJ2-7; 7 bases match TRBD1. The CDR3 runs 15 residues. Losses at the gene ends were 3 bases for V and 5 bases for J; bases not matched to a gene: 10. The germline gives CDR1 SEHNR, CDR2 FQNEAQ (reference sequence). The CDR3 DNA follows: TGTGCCAGCAGCTTCCCGACAGGGATCAGAAACGAGCAGTACTTC. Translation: CASSFPTGIRNEQYF. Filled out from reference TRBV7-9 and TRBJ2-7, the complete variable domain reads DTGVSQNPRHKITKRGQNVTFRCDPISEHNRLYWYRQTLGQGPEFLTYFQNEAQLEKSRLLSDRFSAERPKGSFSTLEIQRTEQGDSAMYLCASSFPTGIRNEQYFGPGTRLTVT.

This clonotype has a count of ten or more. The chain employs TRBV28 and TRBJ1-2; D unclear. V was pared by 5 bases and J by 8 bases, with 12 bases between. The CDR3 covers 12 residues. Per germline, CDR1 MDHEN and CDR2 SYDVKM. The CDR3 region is CASSLPTTGYTF. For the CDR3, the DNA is TGTGCCAGCAGTCTCCCAACAACCGGCTACACCTTC.

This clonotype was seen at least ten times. In DNA, the CDR3 is TGTGCCAGCAGCCAATCACTCCTCCACGAGCAGTACTTC. This translates into CASSQSLLHEQYF. The rearrangement joins TRBV14 to TRBJ2-7, with unresolved D. The V gene's germline CDR1 is SGHDN and CDR2 FVKESK. This CDR3 contains 13 residues. V was pared by 2 bases and J by 5 bases, with 10 bases between.

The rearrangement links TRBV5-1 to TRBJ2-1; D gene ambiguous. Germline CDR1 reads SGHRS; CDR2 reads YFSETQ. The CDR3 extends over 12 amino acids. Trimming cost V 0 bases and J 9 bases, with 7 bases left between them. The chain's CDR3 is CASSLVRSEQFF. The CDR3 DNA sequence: TGCGCCAGCAGCTTGGTTCGGAGTGAGCAGTTCTTC.

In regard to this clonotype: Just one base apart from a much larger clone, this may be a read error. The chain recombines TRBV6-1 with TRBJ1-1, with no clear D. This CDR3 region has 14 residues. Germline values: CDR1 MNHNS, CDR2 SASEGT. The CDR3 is CVSRSPGLNTEAFF. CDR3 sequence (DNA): TGTGTCAGCAGGTCCCCGGGCCTGAACACTGAAGCTTTCTTT.

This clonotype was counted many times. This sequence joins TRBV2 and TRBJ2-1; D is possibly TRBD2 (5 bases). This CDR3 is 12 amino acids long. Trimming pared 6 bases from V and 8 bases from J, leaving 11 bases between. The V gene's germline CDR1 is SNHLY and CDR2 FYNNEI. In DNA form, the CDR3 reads TGTGCCAGCAGCGGGCAGGACTATGAGCAGTTCTTC. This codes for CASSGQDYEQFF.

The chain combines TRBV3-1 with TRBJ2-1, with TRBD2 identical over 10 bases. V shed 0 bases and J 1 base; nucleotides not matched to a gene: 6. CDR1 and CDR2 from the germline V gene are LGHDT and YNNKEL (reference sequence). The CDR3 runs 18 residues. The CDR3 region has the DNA TGTGCCAGCAGCCAAGATACAACTAGCGGGAAGTCCTACAATGAGCAGTTCTTC. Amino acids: CASSQDTTSGKSYNEQFF.

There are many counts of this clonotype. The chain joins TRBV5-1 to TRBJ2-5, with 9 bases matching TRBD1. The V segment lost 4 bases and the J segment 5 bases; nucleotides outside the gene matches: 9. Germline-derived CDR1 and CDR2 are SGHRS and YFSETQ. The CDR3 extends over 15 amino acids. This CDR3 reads CASSPKQGASETQYF. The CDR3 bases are TGCGCCAGCAGCCCAAAACAGGGGGCATCGGAGACCCAGTACTTC.

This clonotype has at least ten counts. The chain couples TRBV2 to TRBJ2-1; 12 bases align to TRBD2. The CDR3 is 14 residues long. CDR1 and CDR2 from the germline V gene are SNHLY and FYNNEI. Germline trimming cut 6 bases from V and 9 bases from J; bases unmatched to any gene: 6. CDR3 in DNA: TGTGCCAGCAGGGCGACTAGCGGGAGACCTGAGCAGTTCTTC. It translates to CASRATSGRPEQFF.

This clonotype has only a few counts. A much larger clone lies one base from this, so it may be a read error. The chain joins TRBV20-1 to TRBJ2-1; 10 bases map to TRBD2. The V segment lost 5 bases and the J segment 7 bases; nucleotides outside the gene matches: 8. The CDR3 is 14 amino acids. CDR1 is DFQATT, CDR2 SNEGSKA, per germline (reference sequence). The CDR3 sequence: CSAGASGSGNEQFF. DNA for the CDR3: TGCAGTGCTGGGGCTAGCGGGAGTGGGAATGAGCAGTTCTTC.

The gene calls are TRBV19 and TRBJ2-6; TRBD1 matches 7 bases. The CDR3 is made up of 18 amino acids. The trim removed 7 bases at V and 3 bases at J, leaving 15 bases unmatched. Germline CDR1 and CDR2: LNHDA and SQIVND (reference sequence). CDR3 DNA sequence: TGTGCCAGTACAGGGGACAGCGGACGCGGTAGTGGGGCCAACGTCCTGACTTTC. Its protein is CASTGDSGRGSGANVLTF.

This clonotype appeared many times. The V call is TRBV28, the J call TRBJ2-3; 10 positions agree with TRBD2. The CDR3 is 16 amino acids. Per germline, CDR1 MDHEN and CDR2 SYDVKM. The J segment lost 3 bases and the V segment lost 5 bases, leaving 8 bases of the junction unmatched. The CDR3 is CASSLSGRFATDTQYF. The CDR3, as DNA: TGTGCCAGCAGTCTTAGCGGGAGGTTTGCAACAGATACGCAGTATTTT.

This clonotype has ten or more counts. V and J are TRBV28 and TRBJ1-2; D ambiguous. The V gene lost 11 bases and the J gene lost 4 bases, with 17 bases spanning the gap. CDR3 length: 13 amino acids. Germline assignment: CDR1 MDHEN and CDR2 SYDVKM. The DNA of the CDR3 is TGTGCCGCCGGCCCAATTTCTCGCTATGGCTACACCTTC. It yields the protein CAAGPISRYGYTF.

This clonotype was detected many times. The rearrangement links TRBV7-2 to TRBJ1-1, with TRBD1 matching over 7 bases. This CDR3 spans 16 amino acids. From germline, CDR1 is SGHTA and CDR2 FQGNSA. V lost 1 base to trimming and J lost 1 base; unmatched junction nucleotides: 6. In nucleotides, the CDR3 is TGTGCCAGCAGCTTAGAGGGGGCTGGATGGAACACTGAAGCTTTCTTT. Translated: CASSLEGAGWNTEAFF.

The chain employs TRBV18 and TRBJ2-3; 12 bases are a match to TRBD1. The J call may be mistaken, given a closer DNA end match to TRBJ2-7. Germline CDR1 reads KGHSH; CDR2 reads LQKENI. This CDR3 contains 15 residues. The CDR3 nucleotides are TGTGCCAGCTCACCGGGACAGGGGGCGGGCCTGGAGCAGTACTTC. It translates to CASSPGQGAGLEQYF.

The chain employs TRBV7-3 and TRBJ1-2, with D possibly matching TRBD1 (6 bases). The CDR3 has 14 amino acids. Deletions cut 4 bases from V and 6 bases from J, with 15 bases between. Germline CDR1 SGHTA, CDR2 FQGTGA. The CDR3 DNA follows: TGTGCCAGCAGCTCATTACAGGGAGCCAATGGCTACACCTTC. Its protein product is CASSSLQGANGYTF.

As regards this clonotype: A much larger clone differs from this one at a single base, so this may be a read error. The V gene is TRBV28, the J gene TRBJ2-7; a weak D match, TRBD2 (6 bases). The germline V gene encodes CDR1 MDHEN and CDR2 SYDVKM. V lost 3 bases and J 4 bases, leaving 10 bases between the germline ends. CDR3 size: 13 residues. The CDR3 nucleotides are TGTGCCAGCAGTTTCCGGGACTTATACGAGCAGTACTTC. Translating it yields CASSFRDLYEQYF.

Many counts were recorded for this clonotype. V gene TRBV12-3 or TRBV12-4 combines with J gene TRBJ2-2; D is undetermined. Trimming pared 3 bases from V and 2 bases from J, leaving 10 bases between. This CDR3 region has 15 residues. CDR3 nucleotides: TGTGCCAGCAGTTTTCCCGGGCATAACACCGGGGAGCTGTTTTTT. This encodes CASSFPGHNTGELFF.

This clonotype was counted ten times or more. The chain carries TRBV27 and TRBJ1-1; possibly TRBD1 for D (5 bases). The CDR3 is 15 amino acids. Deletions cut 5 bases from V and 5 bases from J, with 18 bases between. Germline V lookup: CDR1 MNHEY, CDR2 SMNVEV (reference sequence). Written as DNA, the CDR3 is TGTGCCAGCAGTACGAGGGGCCCGGGGGAGACTGAAGCTTTCTTT. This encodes CASSTRGPGETEAFF.

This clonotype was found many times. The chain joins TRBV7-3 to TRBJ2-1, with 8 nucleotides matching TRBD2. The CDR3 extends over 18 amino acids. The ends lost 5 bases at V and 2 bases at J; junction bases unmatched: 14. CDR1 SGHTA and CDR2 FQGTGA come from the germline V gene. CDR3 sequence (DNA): TGTGCCAGCAGCGTACTGCCCTTAGCGGGACCCACCTACAATGAGCAGTTCTTC. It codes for CASSVLPLAGPTYNEQFF.

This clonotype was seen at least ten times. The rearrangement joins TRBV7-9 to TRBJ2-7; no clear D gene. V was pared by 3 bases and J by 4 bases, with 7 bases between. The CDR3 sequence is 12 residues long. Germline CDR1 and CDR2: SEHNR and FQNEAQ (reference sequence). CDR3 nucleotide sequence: TGTGCCAGCAGCTTTCGGCCTTACGAGCAGTACTTC. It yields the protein CASSFRPYEQYF.

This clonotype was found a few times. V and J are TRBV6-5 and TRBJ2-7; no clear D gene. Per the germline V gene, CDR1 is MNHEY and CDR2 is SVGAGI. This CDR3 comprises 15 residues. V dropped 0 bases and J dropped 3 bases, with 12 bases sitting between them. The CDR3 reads CASSYSSRRSYEQYF. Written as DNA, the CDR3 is TGTGCCAGCAGTTACTCGTCTAGAAGGAGCTACGAGCAGTACTTC.

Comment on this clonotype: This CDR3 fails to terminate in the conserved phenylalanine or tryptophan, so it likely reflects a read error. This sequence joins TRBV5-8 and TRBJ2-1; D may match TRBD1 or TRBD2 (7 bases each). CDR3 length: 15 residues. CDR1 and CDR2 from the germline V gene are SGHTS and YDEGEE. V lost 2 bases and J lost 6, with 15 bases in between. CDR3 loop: CASSFPGQRGNEQFV. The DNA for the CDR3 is TGTGCCAGCAGCTTCCCGGGACAGCGGGGCAATGAGCAGTTCGTC.

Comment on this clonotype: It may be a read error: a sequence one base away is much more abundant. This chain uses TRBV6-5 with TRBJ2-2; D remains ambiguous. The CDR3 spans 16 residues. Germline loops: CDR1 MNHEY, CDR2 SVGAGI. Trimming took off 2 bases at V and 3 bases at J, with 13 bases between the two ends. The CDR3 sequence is CASSYRRRFDTGELFF. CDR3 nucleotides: TGTGCCAGCAGTTACCGACGGCGGTTCGACACCGGGGAGCTGTTTTTT.

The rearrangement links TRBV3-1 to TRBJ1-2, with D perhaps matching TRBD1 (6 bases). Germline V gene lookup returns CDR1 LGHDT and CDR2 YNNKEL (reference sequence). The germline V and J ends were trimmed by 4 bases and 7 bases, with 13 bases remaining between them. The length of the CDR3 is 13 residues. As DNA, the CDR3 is TGTGCCAGCAGCCCCCGTGGGGGGCCTGGCTACACCTTC. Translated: CASSPRGGPGYTF.

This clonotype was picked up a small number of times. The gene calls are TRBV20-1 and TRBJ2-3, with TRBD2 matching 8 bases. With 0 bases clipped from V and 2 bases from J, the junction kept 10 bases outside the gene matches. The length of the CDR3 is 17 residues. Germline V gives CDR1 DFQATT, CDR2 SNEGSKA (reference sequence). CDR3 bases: TGCAGTGCTAGAGATCAAACGGGAGGGTTGGCCACAGATACGCAGTATTTT. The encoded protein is CSARDQTGGLATDTQYF.